This paragraph covers one TCR beta chain sequence. Its antigen remains unknown. Though nominally healthy at sampling, donors likely had unrecorded immune exposures. Germline V gene lookup returns CDR1 SQVTM and CDR2 ANQGSEA. V was trimmed by 6 bases and J by 6 bases, leaving 15 bases between them. This CDR3 is built from 13 residues. PCR primers comprised 60 Vbeta and 13 Jbeta primers. Sequencing was performed with immunoSEQ multiplex PCR; in TCRdb, only in-frame clones are kept and a portion is missing. The sample consists of approximately 140,000 clones, roughly 82% of them appearing once. The entry originates in a study of cytomegalovirus exposure and HLA in healthy donors. Study-level points and caveats: On later analysis, the bulk of CMV-associated TCR beta chains appeared to be HLA-restricted. Certain indistinguishable V segments, among them TRBV6-2 and TRBV6-3, were excluded. Researchers catalogued approximately 160 TCR beta chains as cytomegalovirus-associated.

This clonotype originated in a boy younger than 18 in good health and CMV-seronegative. The rearrangement uses TRBV29-1 and TRBJ2-1; possibly TRBD2 for D (6 bases). Input material: PBMCs. The CDR3 DNA sequence: TGCAGCGTGACTCCCCGGGACTTCAATGAGCAGTTCTTC. Translation gives CSVTPRDFNEQFF.